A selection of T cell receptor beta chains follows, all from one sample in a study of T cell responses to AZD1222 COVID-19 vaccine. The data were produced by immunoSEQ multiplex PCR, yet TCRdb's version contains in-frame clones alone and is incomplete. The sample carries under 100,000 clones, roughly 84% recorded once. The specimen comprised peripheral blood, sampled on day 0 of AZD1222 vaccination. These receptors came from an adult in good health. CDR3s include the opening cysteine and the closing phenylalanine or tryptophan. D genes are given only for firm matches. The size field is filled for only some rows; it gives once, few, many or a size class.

cdr3_nt: TGTGCCAGCAGGTCCAGGGGTGTGAACACTGAAGCTTTCTTT
cdr3_aa: CASRSRGVNTEAFF
clone_size: once
j_call: TRBJ1-1
v_call: TRBV7-9
d_call: .

cdr3_nt: TGCGCCAGCAGCCAAGGGATACAGGAAACTGAAAAACTGTTTTTT
cdr3_aa: CASSQGIQETEKLFF
clone_size: few
j_call: TRBJ1-4
v_call: TRBV4-3
d_call: .

cdr3_nt: TGTGCCAGCATGGATAACCTTTACCTTGGAAACACCATATATTTT
cdr3_aa: CASMDNLYLGNTIYF
clone_size: .
j_call: TRBJ1-3
v_call: TRBV6-5
d_call: .

cdr3_nt: TGTGCCAGCAGCCAAGGACAGGGGGCTGATACGCAGTATTTT
cdr3_aa: CASSQGQGADTQYF
clone_size: .
j_call: TRBJ2-3
v_call: TRBV14
d_call: TRBD1

cdr3_nt: TGTGCCAGCAGGGGAGGACTCGACAATTCACCCCTCCACTTT
cdr3_aa: CASRGGLDNSPLHF
clone_size: .
j_call: TRBJ1-6
v_call: TRBV7-9
d_call: .

cdr3_nt: TGTGCCAGCAGTGAACGGGACATCAATGAGCAGTACTTC
cdr3_aa: CASSERDINEQYF
clone_size: .
j_call: TRBJ2-7
v_call: TRBV6-1
d_call: .

cdr3_nt: TGTGCCAGCAGGCCGACTAGCGGGGCTCCCACTAGCACAGATACGCAGTATTTT
cdr3_aa: CASRPTSGAPTSTDTQYF
clone_size: .
j_call: TRBJ2-3
v_call: TRBV6-4
d_call: TRBD2

cdr3_nt: TGTGCCAGCAGCACCGGGACAGGGGGACTAGGCTACACCTTC
cdr3_aa: CASSTGTGGLGYTF
clone_size: .
j_call: TRBJ1-2
v_call: TRBV7-9
d_call: TRBD1

cdr3_nt: TGTGCTAGCAGCCCTCCCGGAGCGTCCCTTGAAGCTTTCTTT
cdr3_aa: CASSPPGASLEAFF
clone_size: .
j_call: TRBJ1-1
v_call: TRBV7-7
d_call: .

cdr3_nt: TGTGCCAGCAGCCAAATAAATTCCTATGGCTACACCTTC
cdr3_aa: CASSQINSYGYTF
clone_size: .
j_call: TRBJ1-2
v_call: TRBV3-1/TRBV3-2
d_call: .

cdr3_nt: TGTGCCAGCAGTTACTCGCGGACAGGGGCCGAGCAGTACTTC
cdr3_aa: CASSYSRTGAEQYF
clone_size: .
j_call: TRBJ2-7
v_call: TRBV6-5
d_call: TRBD1

cdr3_nt: TGTGCCAGCAGCTTGAAAGATGAGACAGGGGGCTACACCGGGGAGCTGTTTTTT
cdr3_aa: CASSLKDETGGYTGELFF
clone_size: .
j_call: TRBJ2-2
v_call: TRBV5-4
d_call: TRBD1

cdr3_nt: TGCGCCAGCAGTGAGGTGGCAGAGAACACCGGGGAGCTGTTTTTT
cdr3_aa: CASSEVAENTGELFF
clone_size: .
j_call: TRBJ2-2
v_call: TRBV10-1
d_call: .

cdr3_nt: TGTGCCAGCAGTTACCACGGGACAGGGACCGAAAAACTGTTTTTT
cdr3_aa: CASSYHGTGTEKLFF
clone_size: .
j_call: TRBJ1-4
v_call: TRBV6-2/TRBV6-3
d_call: TRBD1

cdr3_nt: TGTGCCACCAGCAGAGATTACGGGGGCGGACAAGAGACCCAGTACTTC
cdr3_aa: CATSRDYGGGQETQYF
clone_size: .
j_call: TRBJ2-5
v_call: TRBV15
d_call: .

cdr3_nt: TGTGCCAGCAGCCTGCAGGGAGCGTCCTATAATTCACCCCTCCACTTT
cdr3_aa: CASSLQGASYNSPLHF
clone_size: .
j_call: TRBJ1-6
v_call: TRBV13
d_call: .

cdr3_nt: TGTGCCAGCAGCCTGGGACATTTTCACTACGAGCAGTACTTC
cdr3_aa: CASSLGHFHYEQYF
clone_size: few
j_call: TRBJ2-7
v_call: TRBV5-6
d_call: .

cdr3_nt: TGTGCCAGTAGTATCGCAGGGGGGGATCGAGGCTACACCTTC
cdr3_aa: CASSIAGGDRGYTF
clone_size: once
j_call: TRBJ1-2
v_call: TRBV19
d_call: TRBD1

cdr3_nt: TGTGCCAGCAGCCTATCGGGAGGGAGCAATCAGCCCCAGCATTTT
cdr3_aa: CASSLSGGSNQPQHF
clone_size: .
j_call: TRBJ1-5
v_call: TRBV28
d_call: .

cdr3_nt: TGTGCCAGCAAAGTGACAGGGCGCGGCGGCTACACCTTC
cdr3_aa: CASKVTGRGGYTF
clone_size: .
j_call: TRBJ1-2
v_call: TRBV6-5
d_call: TRBD1

cdr3_nt: TGTGCCTGGAGTCTCGGGGGAGGGAAAAACATTCAGTACTTC
cdr3_aa: CAWSLGGGKNIQYF
clone_size: .
j_call: TRBJ2-4
v_call: TRBV30
d_call: TRBD2

cdr3_nt: TGTGCCAGTAGTATGGACAGGGCTGGAAACACCATATATTTT
cdr3_aa: CASSMDRAGNTIYF
clone_size: .
j_call: TRBJ1-3
v_call: TRBV19
d_call: TRBD1

cdr3_nt: TGTGCCATCGGTGGTACTAATTCACCCCTCCACTTT
cdr3_aa: CAIGGTNSPLHF
clone_size: .
j_call: TRBJ1-6
v_call: TRBV10-3
d_call: .

cdr3_nt: TGTGCCAGCTCACCAGAGGAATATTACTATGGCTACACCTTC
cdr3_aa: CASSPEEYYYGYTF
clone_size: once
j_call: TRBJ1-2
v_call: TRBV18
d_call: .

cdr3_nt: TGTGCCAGCAGTTTGGCAGGGCGTCACAATGAGCAGTTCTTC
cdr3_aa: CASSLAGRHNEQFF
clone_size: once
j_call: TRBJ2-1
v_call: TRBV28
d_call: .

cdr3_nt: TGTGCCAGCAGTTTCCAGACAGGGGAGGAAAAACTGTTTTTT
cdr3_aa: CASSFQTGEEKLFF
clone_size: .
j_call: TRBJ1-4
v_call: TRBV28
d_call: TRBD1

cdr3_nt: TGTGCCAGCAGTTACTCTGCACTCACAGGGGGCCTGGAGCAGTACTTC
cdr3_aa: CASSYSALTGGLEQYF
clone_size: .
j_call: TRBJ2-7
v_call: TRBV6-5
d_call: TRBD1

cdr3_nt: TGCGCCAGCAGCCAAGATCGGGCAGCTGGCTACACCTTC
cdr3_aa: CASSQDRAAGYTF
clone_size: .
j_call: TRBJ1-2
v_call: TRBV4-3
d_call: .

cdr3_nt: TGTGCCAGCAGTGCCGGGACAGGGCATGATGAAGCTTTCTTT
cdr3_aa: CASSAGTGHDEAFF
clone_size: .
j_call: TRBJ1-1
v_call: TRBV2
d_call: TRBD1

cdr3_nt: TGTGCCAGCAGCCAAGGGGGGACAGGGTGGACAGATACGCAGTATTTT
cdr3_aa: CASSQGGTGWTDTQYF
clone_size: once
j_call: TRBJ2-3
v_call: TRBV3-1/TRBV3-2
d_call: TRBD1

cdr3_nt: TGTGCCAGCAGCCCCTACTTATCTCAGGGGAACTATGGCTACACCTTC
cdr3_aa: CASSPYLSQGNYGYTF
clone_size: .
j_call: TRBJ1-2
v_call: TRBV3-1/TRBV3-2
d_call: .

cdr3_nt: TGTGCCAGCAGCCCCAGCCGCACAGATACGCAGTATTTT
cdr3_aa: CASSPSRTDTQYF
clone_size: .
j_call: TRBJ2-3
v_call: TRBV9
d_call: .

cdr3_nt: TGTGCCAGCAGGGTCCGGGGGGGCATGAACACTGAAGCTTTCTTT
cdr3_aa: CASRVRGGMNTEAFF
clone_size: few
j_call: TRBJ1-1
v_call: TRBV13
d_call: .

cdr3_nt: TGCGCCAGCAGCCAAGGACCAAACACCGGGGAGCTGTTTTTT
cdr3_aa: CASSQGPNTGELFF
clone_size: .
j_call: TRBJ2-2
v_call: TRBV4-3
d_call: .

cdr3_nt: TGTGCCAGCAGCTTAAGGACCACTGACTCTGGAAACACCATATATTTT
cdr3_aa: CASSLRTTDSGNTIYF
clone_size: .
j_call: TRBJ1-3
v_call: TRBV7-9
d_call: .

cdr3_nt: TGTGCCAGCAGCTTCTCCCTTTTTCGGGGGGCGGACGAGCAGTACTTC
cdr3_aa: CASSFSLFRGADEQYF
clone_size: .
j_call: TRBJ2-7
v_call: TRBV7-2
d_call: .

cdr3_nt: TGTGCCAGTAAGCTTCAGGGGGCGACTGGCTACACCTTC
cdr3_aa: CASKLQGATGYTF
clone_size: .
j_call: TRBJ1-2
v_call: TRBV19
d_call: TRBD1

cdr3_nt: TGTGCCAGCAGCAGTACAGATAGCAATCAGCCCCAGCATTTT
cdr3_aa: CASSSTDSNQPQHF
clone_size: .
j_call: TRBJ1-5
v_call: TRBV28
d_call: .

cdr3_nt: TGTGCCAGCAGCGCGCAGGGGGCGAGCACTGAAGCTTTCTTT
cdr3_aa: CASSAQGASTEAFF
clone_size: once
j_call: TRBJ1-1
v_call: TRBV9
d_call: TRBD1

cdr3_nt: TGTGCCAGCAGTGCGGACGGGTACTCTGGAAACACCATATATTTT
cdr3_aa: CASSADGYSGNTIYF
clone_size: .
j_call: TRBJ1-3
v_call: TRBV27
d_call: .

cdr3_nt: TGTGCCAGCAGTGAAGTTGGGATGGGTTCACCCCTCCACTTT
cdr3_aa: CASSEVGMGSPLHF
clone_size: .
j_call: TRBJ1-6
v_call: TRBV25-1
d_call: .

cdr3_nt: TGTGCCAGCAGCTTGAGGGAGGGGACCTATGGCTACACCTTC
cdr3_aa: CASSLREGTYGYTF
clone_size: .
j_call: TRBJ1-2
v_call: TRBV7-8
d_call: .

cdr3_nt: TGTGCCAGCAGCCACGGAAAGGGAGACTATGGCTACACCTTC
cdr3_aa: CASSHGKGDYGYTF
clone_size: .
j_call: TRBJ1-2
v_call: TRBV3-1/TRBV3-2
d_call: .

cdr3_nt: TGCGCCAGCAGCCAGGGGACAGGGGAAAGCACCGGGGAGCTGTTTTTT
cdr3_aa: CASSQGTGESTGELFF
clone_size: .
j_call: TRBJ2-2
v_call: TRBV4-3
d_call: TRBD1

cdr3_nt: TGTGCCAGCAGATCAAGGGGAGACGGGGAGCTGTTTTTT
cdr3_aa: CASRSRGDGELFF
clone_size: .
j_call: TRBJ2-2
v_call: TRBV14
d_call: .